The table lists the clone carrying this T cell receptor beta chain with a few counts. The antigen is unknown. Between the trimmed V and J ends, which lost 6 bases and 0 bases, there was a span of 16 bases. Germline-derived CDR1 and CDR2 are SNHLY and FYNNEI. The CDR3 extends over 16 amino acids. The data were obtained in a study of T cell repertoires in cytomegalovirus infection. For the study at large: Matching HLA type, along with CMV infection, was indicated by public TCR beta signatures. Study results and limitations: Public TCR beta family frequency separated CMV-and-HLA carriers, including in an independent cohort. Across the ex vivo response, the dominant clonotypes were HLA-C-restricted CMV-specific TCR beta clonotypes.

TCRdb used MiXCR to reprocess the reads, holding one entry per CDR3 protein. The sample lists 200,000 to 300,000 distinct CDR3 sequences, around 6.6% occurring once. The sequence was collected from a human donor in good health (CMV status not recorded). Some clones in this sample may be carry-over from other donors' samples. Input material: PBMCs. This sequence joins TRBV2 and TRBJ2-3; unclear D gene. The CDR3 is CASRSIPTPSTDTQYF. CDR3 sequence (DNA): TGTGCCAGCAGATCCATACCAACCCCCAGCACAGATACGCAGTATTTT.